A single sample is the source of the 30 T cell receptor beta chains below, sequenced in a study of T cells after yellow fever vaccination. In TCRdb, the 5' RACE reads were re-called with MiXCR into one record per CDR3 protein. The sample consists of about 120,000 distinct CDR3 sequences, around 15% of them appearing once. Here the sequenced sample was CD8+ T cells sorted from PBMCs, taken 5 days after the yellow fever booster vaccination. The source is a man between 18 and 35 years old who received the YFV17D yellow fever vaccine.

This clonotype turned up a few times. The V call is TRBV29-1, the J call TRBJ1-1; D uncertain. Germline V gene data show CDR1 as SQVTM and CDR2 as ANQGSEA. Deletions cut 5 bases from V and 4 bases from J, with 11 bases between. The CDR3 extends over 12 amino acids. The CDR3 region is CSVRFMGTEAFF. The CDR3 DNA sequence: TGCAGCGTTCGATTTATGGGCACTGAAGCTTTCTTT. Full variable domain (missing parts from reference TRBV29-1 and TRBJ1-1): SAVISQKPSRDICQRGTSLTIQCQVDSQVTMMFWYRQQPGQSLTLIATANQGSEATYESGFVIDKFPISRPNLTFSTLTVSNMSPEDSSIYLCSVRFMGTEAFFGQGTRLTVV.

V is TRBV9 and J is TRBJ2-3; D unresolved. Germline V gene sequence: CDR1 SGDLS, CDR2 YYNGEE. The CDR3 has 14 residues. Trimming left V 0 bases short and J 0 bases short, with 5 bases between. The CDR3 DNA sequence: TGTGCCAGCAGCGTAGGTGGTAGCACAGATACGCAGTATTTT. The encoded protein is CASSVGGSTDTQYF.

This clonotype has only a few counts. This chain joins TRBV19 and TRBJ1-5, with a weak D call TRBD1 (6 bases). The CDR3 consists of 14 residues. V lost 2 bases and J lost 4, with 9 bases in between. Germline V CDR1 and CDR2: LNHDA, SQIVND (reference sequence). The CDR3 spells CASSIQGGNQPQHF. CDR3 DNA sequence: TGTGCCAGTAGTATACAAGGGGGAAATCAGCCCCAGCATTTT.

This clonotype was found a few times. J is TRBJ2-4 and V is TRBV7-9, with a weak D call TRBD1 (5 bases). The germline CDR1 and CDR2 sequences are SEHNR and FQNEAQ (reference sequence). The CDR3 runs 15 residues. The V end was cut by 5 bases, the J end by 3 bases, with 14 bases between. DNA of the CDR3: TGTGCCAGCAGCCCTAGGGGAATAGTCAAAAACATTCAGTACTTC. It specifies CASSPRGIVKNIQYF.

J is TRBJ2-7 and V is TRBV5-1; no definite D call. Trimming removed 0 bases from V and 2 bases from J, with 6 bases in between. This CDR3 contains 13 residues. CDR1 and CDR2 (germline): SGHRS, YFSETQ. CDR3 nucleotide sequence: TGCGCCAGCAGCTTGGCCTGGACCTACGAGCAGTACTTC. Its protein is CASSLAWTYEQYF.

This clonotype was detected a few times. The chain recombines TRBV27 with TRBJ2-1, with a possible D match to TRBD1 (6 bases). This CDR3 has 14 amino acids. Trimming removed 3 bases at V and 6 bases at J, with 12 bases between. Germline loops: CDR1 MNHEY, CDR2 SMNVEV (reference sequence). CDR3 sequence reads: CASSFIGTSNEQFF. DNA for the CDR3: TGTGCCAGCAGTTTTATCGGGACAAGCAATGAGCAGTTCTTC.

This clonotype came up a few times. The DNA of the CDR3 is TGCGCCAGCAGCCAGCGTCAGCTTACTGATACGCAGTATTTT. It yields the protein CASSQRQLTDTQYF. This rearrangement joins TRBV4-1 to TRBJ2-3; the D is unclear. V lost 3 bases, J lost 6 bases, and 13 bases lay in between. Germline V lookup: CDR1 MGHRA, CDR2 YSYEKL. The CDR3 covers 14 residues.

The chain uses TRBV6-2 or TRBV6-3 and TRBJ2-5, with 7 positions matching TRBD1. Per the germline V gene, CDR1 is MNHEY and CDR2 is SVGEGT. CDR3 size: 15 residues. The junction had 13 bases not matched to a gene; V was cut back by 5 bases and J by 7 bases. CDR3 DNA: TGTGCCAGCAGTCTCCGGGACAGACGGCTTGCGACCCAGTACTTC. It codes for CASSLRDRRLATQYF.

The genes are TRBV5-4 and TRBJ2-5, with D perhaps matching TRBD1 (6 bases). Germline V gives CDR1 SGHNT, CDR2 YYREEE (reference sequence). The CDR3 is 16 residues long. The V gene lost 4 bases and the J gene lost 2 bases, with 18 bases spanning the gap. CDR3 amino acids: CASSGAYRGLQETQYF. The CDR3 nucleotides read TGTGCCAGCAGCGGAGCCTATAGGGGGTTACAAGAGACCCAGTACTTC. The full variable domain, rest sourced from reference TRBV5-4 and TRBJ2-5, is ETGVTQSPTHLIKTRGQQVTLRCSSQSGHNTVSWYQQALGQGPQFIFQYYREEENGRGNFPPRFSGLQFPNYSSELNVNALELDDSALYLCASSGAYRGLQETQYFGPGTRLLVL.

This clonotype was found a few times. The genes are TRBV11-2 and TRBJ1-6; 8 bases match TRBD1. V trimming: 5 bases; J trimming: 7 bases; junction bases outside the gene matches: 4. This CDR3 region has 14 residues. Germline V gene data show CDR1 as SGHAT and CDR2 as FQNNGV. CDR3 sequence reads: CASSRTGQNSPLHF. The CDR3, as DNA: TGTGCCAGCAGCCGGACAGGGCAAAATTCACCCCTCCACTTT.

The V gene is TRBV4-1, the J gene TRBJ1-5; 8 bases match TRBD1. CDR3 length: 15 amino acids. Germline V gene sequence: CDR1 MGHRA, CDR2 YSYEKL. Germline trimming cut 4 bases from V and 1 base from J; bases unmatched to any gene: 3. CDR3 in DNA: TGCGCCAGCAGCCCCCAGGGGGCGAGCAATCAGCCCCAGCATTTT. Residues: CASSPQGASNQPQHF.

This chain joins TRBV5-4 and TRBJ2-2; a possible D gene is TRBD1 (5 bases). V lost 10 bases and J lost 0, with 16 bases in between. Germline CDR1 reads SGHNT; CDR2 reads YYREEE (reference sequence). This CDR3 comprises 15 residues. CDR3 loop: CADFDWTTNTGELFF. CDR3 bases: TGTGCCGACTTCGACTGGACAACGAACACCGGGGAGCTGTTTTTT.

Many counts were recorded for this clonotype. The J gene is TRBJ2-3, the V gene TRBV11-2; 7 bases agree with TRBD1. The CDR3 is 17 residues long. With V trimmed by 5 bases and J by 0 bases, 11 bases remained unmatched. The germline V gene encodes CDR1 SGHAT and CDR2 FQNNGV. CDR3 residues: CASSLGQTYLSTDTQYF. The CDR3 nucleotides are TGTGCCAGCAGCCTGGGACAGACTTACCTTAGCACAGATACGCAGTATTTT.

CDR3 DNA: TGTGCCAGCAGTTTATCGTACGACGGGACAGACCTCTACGAGCAGTACGTC. It yields the protein CASSLSYDGTDLYEQYV. V and J are TRBV27 and TRBJ2-7; 7 nucleotides match TRBD1. This CDR3 comprises 17 residues. Per the germline V gene, CDR1 is MNHEY and CDR2 is SMNVEV (reference sequence). Trimming cost V 0 bases and J 3 bases; bases outside gene matches: 11.

This chain links TRBV4-1 with TRBJ2-4, with 9 bases that match TRBD1. Germline assignment: CDR1 MGHRA and CDR2 YSYEKL. There are 14 residues in the CDR3. Trimming removed 1 base from V and 8 bases from J; junction bases left unmatched: 3. Written as DNA, the CDR3 is TGCGCCAGCAGCCAAGGGACAGGGGCTGACATTCAGTACTTC. Its translation: CASSQGTGADIQYF.

This clonotype was picked up a small number of times. This chain uses TRBV10-1 with TRBJ2-7; a weak D match, TRBD2 (6 bases). CDR3 length equals 13 residues. Trimming took 4 bases from V and 6 from J, leaving 13 bases between them. Germline loops: CDR1 WNHNN, CDR2 SYGVQD (reference sequence). CDR3 nucleotide sequence: TGCGCCAGCAGTGGGGGCAGGAGGGGCGAGCAGTACTTC. Protein: CASSGGRRGEQYF.

The V call is TRBV12-3 or TRBV12-4, the J call TRBJ1-2, with D possibly matching TRBD1 (6 bases). The CDR3 loop spans 15 amino acids. The germline V and J ends were trimmed by 5 bases and 4 bases, with 17 bases remaining between them. This chain's CDR3 is CASSPGVGGVYGYTF. The CDR3 DNA follows: TGTGCCAGCAGTCCAGGGGTTGGGGGAGTCTATGGCTACACCTTC.

This chain uses TRBV4-2 with TRBJ2-3; the D is unclear. Trimming left V 3 bases short and J 2 bases short, with 9 bases between. Germline lookup yields CDR1 LGHNA and CDR2 YNFKEQ. The CDR3 length is 14 residues. In DNA form, the CDR3 reads TGTGCCAGCAGCCAGGATAGTTACACAGATACGCAGTATTTT. Translation gives CASSQDSYTDTQYF.

A few counts support this clonotype. The chain combines TRBV24-1 with TRBJ2-2; D perhaps matches TRBD2 (5 bases). CDR1 KGHDR and CDR2 SFDVKD come from the germline V gene. The CDR3 runs to 14 residues. V lost 1 base to trimming and J lost 4 bases, with 6 bases between them. CDR3 amino acids: CATSDLGGTGELFF. CDR3 coding DNA: TGTGCCACCAGTGATTTAGGAGGCACCGGGGAGCTGTTTTTT.

The CDR3 bases are TGTGCCAGCAGTTTAACCGAGAACTCCTACGAGCAGTACGTC. Translated: CASSLTENSYEQYV. The gene calls are TRBV12-3 or TRBV12-4 and TRBJ2-7; D gene uncertain. The CDR3 runs to 14 residues. The V gene lost 2 bases and the J gene lost 0 bases, with 8 bases spanning the gap.

The chain recombines TRBV2 with TRBJ1-1; no firm D call. V was shortened by 4 bases and J by 1 base, with 10 bases between the two germline ends. In germline, CDR1 is SNHLY, CDR2 FYNNEI. The CDR3 has 14 residues. CDR3 in amino acids: CASSGPSENTEAFF. The CDR3 region has the DNA TGTGCCAGCAGTGGCCCGTCAGAGAACACTGAAGCTTTCTTT.

This clonotype was recorded many times. J is TRBJ2-2 and V is TRBV4-3; D is ambiguous. This CDR3 contains 13 residues. Trimming stripped 2 bases from V and 6 bases from J, with 7 bases between. From germline, CDR1 is LGHNA and CDR2 YSLEER. CDR3 DNA sequence: TGCGCCAGCAGCCAACCCTACGCCGGGGAGCTGTTTTTT. It translates to CASSQPYAGELFF.

The chain is built from TRBV27 and TRBJ1-5, with unresolved D. The CDR3 has 10 residues. Germline-derived CDR1 and CDR2 are MNHEY and SMNVEV (reference sequence). Trimming removed 10 bases at V and 8 bases at J, with 9 bases between. The DNA of the CDR3 is TGTGCCATCACCGATGAGCCCCAGCATTTT. It yields the protein CAITDEPQHF.

This clonotype occurred a few times. CDR3 sequence reads: CASSQDEPSGERNEQFF. The CDR3 region has the DNA TGCGCCAGCAGCCAAGATGAGCCTAGCGGGGAGAGAAATGAGCAGTTCTTC. V is TRBV4-3 and J is TRBJ2-1, with 9 bases fitting TRBD2. This CDR3 spans 17 amino acids. CDR1 is LGHNA, CDR2 YSLEER, per germline. Germline trimming cut 0 bases from V and 7 bases from J; bases unmatched to any gene: 10.

The genes are TRBV7-9 and TRBJ2-1, with D tentatively TRBD1 or TRBD2 (5 bases each). Trimming removed 0 bases from V and 6 bases from J, with 18 bases in between. CDR1 SEHNR and CDR2 FQNEAQ come from the germline V gene (reference sequence). This CDR3 has 17 residues. In DNA form, the CDR3 reads TGTGCCAGCAGCTTAGCTGAGGGGCCCCCGGGGAGCAATGAGCAGTTCTTC. It translates to CASSLAEGPPGSNEQFF.

This clonotype was detected only a few times. The rearrangement uses TRBV5-5 and TRBJ2-3; D remains ambiguous. Trimming removed 3 bases at V and 3 bases at J, with 20 bases between. Per the germline V gene, CDR1 is SGHKS and CDR2 is YYEKEE (reference sequence). The CDR3 spans 17 residues. In DNA, the CDR3 is TGTGCCAGCAGCTGGCAGGTGGCAGGAGCAGATACAGATACGCAGTATTTT. Residues: CASSWQVAGADTDTQYF.

This clonotype was observed a handful of times. One end of the junction fails to match germline, which may point to a read error. The chain is built from TRBV19 and TRBJ2-3; possible D gene TRBD1, 6 bases. This CDR3 spans 14 amino acids. Germline V CDR1 and CDR2: LNHDA, SQIVND (reference sequence). This CDR3 is CASSVDRRRDTQYF. The CDR3 coding sequence is TGTGCCAGTAGTGTAGACAGGAGGAGGGATACGCAGTATTTT.

The chain joins TRBV14 to TRBJ1-2, with 9 bases lining up with TRBD1. This CDR3 has 15 residues. Trimming took 0 bases from V and 4 from J; bases not matched to a gene: 3. In germline, CDR1 is SGHDN, CDR2 FVKESK. As DNA, the CDR3 is TGTGCCAGCAGCCAAGAGGGACAGGGCCGCTATGGCTACACCTTC. Translating it yields CASSQEGQGRYGYTF.

This chain connects TRBV6-2 or TRBV6-3 to TRBJ2-7, with TRBD1 as a possible D gene (6 bases). This CDR3 comprises 12 residues. With 4 bases removed from V and 3 bases from J, the gap between germline ends came to 7 bases. The germline CDR1 and CDR2 sequences are MNHEY and SVGEGT. The chain's CDR3 is CASSSRGYEQYV. The CDR3 coding sequence is TGTGCCAGCAGTTCCAGGGGCTACGAGCAGTACGTC.

The sample holds a few counts of this clonotype. The CDR3: CASQEVGGSYNEQFF. In DNA form, the CDR3 reads TGTGCCAGCCAGGAGGTGGGGGGTAGCTACAATGAGCAGTTCTTC. This chain links TRBV3-1 with TRBJ2-1, with D possibly TRBD2 on 6 matching bases. The CDR3 has 15 residues. Germline CDR1 is LGHDT and CDR2 is YNNKEL (reference sequence). Trimming took 8 bases from V and 3 from J, leaving 17 bases between them.